A single sample is the source of the 21 T cell receptor beta chains below, sequenced in a study of Ad26.COV2.S vaccination and SARS-CoV-2 variants. Only in-frame clones appear in the TCRdb table, and some are missing; sequencing was by immunoSEQ multiplex PCR. The data hold about 680,000 clones, with around 90% observed a single time. Treatment noted: about 20 received Ad26.COV2.S at low or high dose, single or two shots; about 5 received placebo; per-sample allocation not given. The study sampled participants on day 63 after the first vaccine or placebo injection. This specimen consisted of peripheral blood, obtained in a trial of Ad26.COV2.S vaccine versus placebo. These TCRs come from a person between 18 and 65 years old who received the Ad26.COV2.S COVID-19 vaccine or a placebo.

The V gene is TRBV27, the J gene TRBJ2-3, with no clear D. CDR1 MNHEY and CDR2 SMNVEV come from the germline V gene (reference sequence). V was cut by 1 base and J by 3 bases, with 14 bases left in between. The CDR3 runs to 16 residues. This CDR3 reads CASSLFPGPETDTQYF. The CDR3 DNA follows: TGTGCCAGCAGTTTATTTCCCGGGCCAGAGACAGATACGCAGTATTTT.

The chain uses TRBV19 and TRBJ1-5, with 7 bases identical to TRBD1. The germline V gene encodes CDR1 LNHDA and CDR2 SQIVND (reference sequence). CDR3 length: 13 amino acids. The J segment lost 8 bases and the V segment lost 4 bases, leaving 5 bases of the junction unmatched. CDR3 loop: CASSTDREKPQHF. The DNA of the CDR3 is TGTGCCAGTAGTACCGACAGGGAAAAGCCCCAGCATTTT. Complete variable domain (other parts from reference TRBV19 and TRBJ1-5): DGGITQSPKYLFRKEGQNVTLSCEQNLNHDAMYWYRQDPGQGLRLIYYSQIVNDFQKGDIAEGYSVSREKKESFPLTVTSAQKNPTAFYLCASSTDREKPQHFGDGTRLSIL.

This clone was seen just once. The chain recombines TRBV7-2 with TRBJ2-3; 9 bases are a match to TRBD2. V dropped 5 bases and J dropped 3; count of bases not matched to a gene: 6. Germline CDR1 and CDR2: SGHTA and FQGNSA. The CDR3 totals 15 residues. CDR3 sequence: CASSPKAGGTDTQYF. Here the CDR3 DNA reads TGTGCCAGCAGCCCTAAAGCGGGAGGAACAGATACGCAGTATTTT.

The count of this clone is one. The chain links TRBV7-9 to TRBJ2-3; 14 bases are shared with TRBD2. The V segment lost 4 bases and the J segment 4 bases; nucleotides outside the gene matches: 7. This CDR3 contains 17 residues. CDR1 and CDR2 from the germline V gene are SEHNR and FQNEAQ (reference sequence). CDR3 residues: CASSSRRLAGGSDTQYF. In DNA form, the CDR3 reads TGTGCCAGCAGCTCCCGTAGACTAGCGGGAGGGTCAGATACGCAGTATTTT.

This chain uses TRBV24-1 with TRBJ2-5; TRBD2 aligns across 9 bases. CDR3 size: 16 residues. J gave up 4 bases and V 2 bases, and 7 bases lay outside the gene matches. Germline values: CDR1 KGHDR, CDR2 SFDVKD. The CDR3 DNA sequence: TGTGCCACCAGTGATTCGCTAGCGGGGTTTAGAGAGACCCAGTACTTC. It is translated as CATSDSLAGFRETQYF.

The chain links TRBV18 to TRBJ2-1; no clear D gene. The germline gives CDR1 KGHSH, CDR2 LQKENI. The CDR3 contains 18 residues. Trimming took 0 bases from V and 3 from J, leaving 18 bases between them. DNA of the CDR3: TGTGCCAGCTCACCACCGGTCTTGAGAAGCTACAGCTACAATGAGCAGTTCTTC. This encodes CASSPPVLRSYSYNEQFF.

This sequence joins TRBV11-2 and TRBJ1-2; 9 nucleotides align to TRBD1. CDR1 and CDR2 (germline): SGHAT, FQNNGV. V trimming: 1 base; J trimming: 4 bases; junction bases outside the gene matches: 7. The CDR3 is 16 amino acids. The chain's CDR3 is CASSLATGGDGYGYTF. The CDR3 nucleotides read TGTGCCAGCAGCTTAGCCACAGGGGGCGACGGCTATGGCTACACCTTC.

This clone is a singleton in its sample. The chain recombines TRBV27 with TRBJ2-7, with D unclear. CDR1 is MNHEY and CDR2 is SMNVEV in the germline V gene (reference sequence). CDR3 size: 13 residues. V was trimmed by 1 base and J by 4 bases, leaving 8 bases between them. The CDR3 DNA reads TGTGCCAGCAGTTTATTCCCCGGGTACGAGCAGTACTTC. Protein product: CASSLFPGYEQYF.

The chain couples TRBV19 to TRBJ2-7; D is possibly TRBD2 (5 bases). This CDR3 has 15 amino acids. V was clipped by 11 bases and J by 4 bases, with 24 bases between them. CDR1 and CDR2 from the germline V gene are LNHDA and SQIVND (reference sequence). The CDR3 sequence: CAEDCYASPGYEQYF. CDR3 DNA sequence: TGTGCCGAAGACTGCTACGCCTCTCCGGGGTACGAGCAGTACTTC.

The genes are TRBV12-3 or TRBV12-4 and TRBJ1-5; D gene unclear. This CDR3 spans 12 amino acids. Trimming removed 3 bases at V and 7 bases at J, with 7 bases between. The CDR3 coding sequence is TGTGCCAGCAGTTTTACGGGCCAGCCCCAGCATTTT. Its translation: CASSFTGQPQHF.

The gene calls are TRBV5-8 and TRBJ2-5; no clear D gene. The germline V gene encodes CDR1 SGHTS and CDR2 YDEGEE. The germline V and J ends were trimmed by 2 bases and 3 bases, with 14 bases remaining between them. CDR3 size: 15 residues. DNA for the CDR3: TGTGCCAGCAGCTTAGGTCTACGACAAGAAGAGACCCAGTACTTC. Amino acid sequence: CASSLGLRQEETQYF.

The chain employs TRBV11-2 and TRBJ2-7; D tentatively reads TRBD1 or TRBD2 (5 bases each). Germline loops: CDR1 SGHAT, CDR2 FQNNGV. V was pared by 4 bases and J by 1 base, with 8 bases between. CDR3 size: 13 residues. This chain's CDR3 is CASSWGNSYEQYF. The CDR3 region has the DNA TGTGCCAGCAGCTGGGGGAATTCCTACGAGCAGTACTTC.

In nucleotides, the CDR3 is TGTGCCAGCGGCGGGCAGTTGAACTATGGCTACACCTTC. It encodes CASGGQLNYGYTF. The chain carries TRBV6-5 and TRBJ1-2; D unresolved. The CDR3 is 13 amino acids. Germline CDR1 MNHEY, CDR2 SVGAGI. V lost 8 bases to trimming and J lost 2 bases, with 12 bases between them.

CDR3 loop: CASSQDQDRGWGYTF. CDR3 bases: TGTGCCAGCAGCCAAGATCAAGACAGGGGCTGGGGCTACACCTTC. The chain links TRBV4-2 to TRBJ1-2; 8 bases match TRBD1. The CDR3 length is 15 residues. The germline V gene encodes CDR1 LGHNA and CDR2 YNFKEQ. J was trimmed by 8 bases and V by 0 bases; bases with no gene match: 8.

The CDR3 here is CASSRLAYNEQFF. In DNA, the CDR3 is TGCGCCAGCAGTCGTCTAGCGTACAATGAGCAGTTCTTC. The rearrangement joins TRBV10-1 to TRBJ2-1; a possible D gene is TRBD2 (6 bases). Per the germline V gene, CDR1 is WNHNN and CDR2 is SYGVQD (reference sequence). The CDR3 is made up of 13 amino acids. Trimming removed 5 bases at V and 4 bases at J, with 9 bases between.

The rearrangement links TRBV9 to TRBJ2-7, with TRBD2 identical over 8 bases. This CDR3 spans 15 amino acids. V gave up 3 bases and J gave up 2 bases; unmatched junction bases: 7. CDR1 and CDR2 (germline): SGDLS, YYNGEE. CDR3 DNA sequence: TGTGCCAGCAGCGCCGGGGGGGCAGGGGCCTACGAGCAGTACTTC. Translating it yields CASSAGGAGAYEQYF.

The V and J genes are TRBV18 and TRBJ2-7, with 10 positions matching TRBD1. CDR1 and CDR2 from the germline V gene are KGHSH and LQKENI. The length of the CDR3 is 16 residues. Trimming at V came to 0 bases and at J to 4 bases, leaving 6 bases not matched to a gene. The CDR3 region is CASSPPTGGVGYEQYF. The CDR3 DNA is TGTGCCAGCTCACCACCGACAGGGGGCGTTGGATACGAGCAGTACTTC.

The chain is built from TRBV7-4 and TRBJ1-4; D ambiguous. This CDR3 has 15 amino acids. V lost 2 bases to trimming and J lost 1 base, with 8 bases between them. Germline CDR1 reads SGHVT; CDR2 reads SQSDAQ. CDR3 bases: TGTGCCAGCAGCTTACTTTGGATAACTAATGAAAAACTGTTTTTT. It specifies CASSLLWITNEKLFF.

This chain joins TRBV5-1 and TRBJ2-3; the match to TRBD2 covers 9 bases. Trimming removed 5 bases from V and 5 bases from J; junction bases left unmatched: 12. The CDR3 spans 16 residues. The germline V gene encodes CDR1 SGHRS and CDR2 YFSETQ. The CDR3 DNA reads as TGCGCCAGCAGGAGGGTAGCGGGAGAGGTTGGAGATACGCAGTATTTT. Its protein product is CASRRVAGEVGDTQYF.

The rearrangement links TRBV11-3 to TRBJ2-3; 15 bases align to TRBD2. Germline V lookup: CDR1 SGHNT, CDR2 YENEEA. This CDR3 has 17 amino acids. V shed 5 bases, J shed 5 bases, and the junction held 8 bases outside the gene matches. CDR3 nucleotides: TGTGCCAGCAGCCCCGGGACTAGCGGGAGGCCCGGAGATACGCAGTATTTT. Translated: CASSPGTSGRPGDTQYF.

The chain joins TRBV4-1 to TRBJ1-5; D gene uncertain. The CDR3 length is 15 residues. Germline loops: CDR1 MGHRA, CDR2 YSYEKL. V gave up 1 base and J gave up 3 bases, with 10 bases separating them. The CDR3 here is CASSQVPDPNQPQHF. The CDR3 DNA reads TGCGCCAGCAGCCAAGTACCGGACCCCAATCAGCCCCAGCATTTT.